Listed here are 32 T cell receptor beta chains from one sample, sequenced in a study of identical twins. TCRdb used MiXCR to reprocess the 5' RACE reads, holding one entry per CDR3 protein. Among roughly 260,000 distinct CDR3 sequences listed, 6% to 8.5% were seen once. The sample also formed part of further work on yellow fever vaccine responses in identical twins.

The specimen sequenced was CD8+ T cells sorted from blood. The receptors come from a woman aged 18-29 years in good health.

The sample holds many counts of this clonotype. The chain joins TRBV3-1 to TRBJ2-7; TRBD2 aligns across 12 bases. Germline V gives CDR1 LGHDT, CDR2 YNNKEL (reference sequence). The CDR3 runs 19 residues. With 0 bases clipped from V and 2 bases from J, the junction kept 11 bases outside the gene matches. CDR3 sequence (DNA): TGTGCCAGCAGCCAAGAATGGACTAGCGGGACTAGCCCCCCCTACGAGCAGTACTTC. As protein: CASSQEWTSGTSPPYEQYF.

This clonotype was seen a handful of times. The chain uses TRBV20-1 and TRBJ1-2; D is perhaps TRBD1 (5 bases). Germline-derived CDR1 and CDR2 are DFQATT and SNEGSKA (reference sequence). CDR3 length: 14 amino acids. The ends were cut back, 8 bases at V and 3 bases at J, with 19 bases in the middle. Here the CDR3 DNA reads TGCAGTTTAGAATGGACCGGGACCTACTATGGCTACACCTTC. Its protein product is CSLEWTGTYYGYTF.

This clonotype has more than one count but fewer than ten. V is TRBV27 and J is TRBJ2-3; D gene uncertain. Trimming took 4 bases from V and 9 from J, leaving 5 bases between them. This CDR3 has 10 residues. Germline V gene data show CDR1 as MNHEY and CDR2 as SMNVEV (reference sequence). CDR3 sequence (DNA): TGTGCCAGCAGTTCCATCACGCAGTATTTT. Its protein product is CASSSITQYF.

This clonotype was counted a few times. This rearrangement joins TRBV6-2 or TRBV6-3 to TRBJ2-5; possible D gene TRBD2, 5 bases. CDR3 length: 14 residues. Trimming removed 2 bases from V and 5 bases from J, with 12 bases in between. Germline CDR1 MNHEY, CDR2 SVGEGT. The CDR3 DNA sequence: TGTGCCAGCAGTTACGGGGAGTATGGGGAGACCCAGTACTTC. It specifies CASSYGEYGETQYF.

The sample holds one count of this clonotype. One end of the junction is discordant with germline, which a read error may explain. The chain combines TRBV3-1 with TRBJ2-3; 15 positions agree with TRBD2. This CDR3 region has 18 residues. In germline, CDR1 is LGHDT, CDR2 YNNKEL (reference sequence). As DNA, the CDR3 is TGTACCAGCTGCCACCCCGGGACTAGCGGGGGGAGTGCAGATACGCAGTATTTT. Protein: CTSCHPGTSGGSADTQYF.

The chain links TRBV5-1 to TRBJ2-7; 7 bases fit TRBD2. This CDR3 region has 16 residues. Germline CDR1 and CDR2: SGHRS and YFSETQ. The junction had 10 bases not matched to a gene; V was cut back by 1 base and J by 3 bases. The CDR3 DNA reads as TGCGCCAGCAGCTTGTGGGAAGCGGGACCTTTCTACGAGCAGTACGTC. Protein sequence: CASSLWEAGPFYEQYV.

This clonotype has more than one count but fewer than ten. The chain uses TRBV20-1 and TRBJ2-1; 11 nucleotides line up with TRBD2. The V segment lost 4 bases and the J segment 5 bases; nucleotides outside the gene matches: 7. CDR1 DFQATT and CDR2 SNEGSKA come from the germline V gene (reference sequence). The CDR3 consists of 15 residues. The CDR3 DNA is TGCAGTGCTAATTTAGCGGGAGGGCCGAACAATGAGCAGTTCTTC. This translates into CSANLAGGPNNEQFF.

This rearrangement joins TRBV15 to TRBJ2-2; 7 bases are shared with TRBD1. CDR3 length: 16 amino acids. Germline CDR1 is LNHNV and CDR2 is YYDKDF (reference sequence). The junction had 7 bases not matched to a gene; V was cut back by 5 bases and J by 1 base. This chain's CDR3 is CATSGGQNKNTGELFF. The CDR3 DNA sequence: TGTGCCACCAGCGGGGGACAGAATAAGAACACCGGGGAGCTGTTTTTT. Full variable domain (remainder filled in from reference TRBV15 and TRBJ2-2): DAMVIQNPRYQVTQFGKPVTLSCSQTLNHNVMYWYQQKSSQAPKLLFHYYDKDFNNEADTPDNFQSRRPNTSFCFLDIRSPGLGDTAMYLCATSGGQNKNTGELFFGEGSRLTVL.

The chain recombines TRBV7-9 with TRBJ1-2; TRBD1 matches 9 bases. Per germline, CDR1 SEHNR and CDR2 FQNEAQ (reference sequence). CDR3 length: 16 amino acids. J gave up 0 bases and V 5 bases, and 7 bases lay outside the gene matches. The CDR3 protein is CASSQPGQGSNYGYTF. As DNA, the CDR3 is TGTGCCAGCAGCCAACCGGGACAGGGATCTAACTATGGCTACACCTTC.

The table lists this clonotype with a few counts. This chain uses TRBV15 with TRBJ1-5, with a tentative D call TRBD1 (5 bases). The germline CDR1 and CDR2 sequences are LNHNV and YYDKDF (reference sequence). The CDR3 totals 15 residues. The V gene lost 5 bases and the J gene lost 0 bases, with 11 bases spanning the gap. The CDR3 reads CATSRSRDSNQPQHF. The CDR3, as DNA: TGTGCCACCAGCCGATCCAGGGATAGCAATCAGCCCCAGCATTTT. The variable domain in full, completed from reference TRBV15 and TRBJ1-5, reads DAMVIQNPRYQVTQFGKPVTLSCSQTLNHNVMYWYQQKSSQAPKLLFHYYDKDFNNEADTPDNFQSRRPNTSFCFLDIRSPGLGDTAMYLCATSRSRDSNQPQHFGDGTRLSIL.

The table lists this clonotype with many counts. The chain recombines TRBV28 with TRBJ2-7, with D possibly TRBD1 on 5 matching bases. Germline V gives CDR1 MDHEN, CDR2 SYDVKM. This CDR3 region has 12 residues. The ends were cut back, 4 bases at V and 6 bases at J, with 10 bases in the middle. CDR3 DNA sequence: TGTGCCAGCAGTTCCGACAGTGGCGAGCAGTACTTC. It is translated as CASSSDSGEQYF.

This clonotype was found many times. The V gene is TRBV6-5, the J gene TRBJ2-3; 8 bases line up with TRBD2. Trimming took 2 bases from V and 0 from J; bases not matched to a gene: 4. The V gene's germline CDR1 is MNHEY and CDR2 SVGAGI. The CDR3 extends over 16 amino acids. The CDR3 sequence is CASSYKAGESTDTQYF. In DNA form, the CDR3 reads TGTGCCAGCAGTTACAAAGCGGGAGAAAGCACAGATACGCAGTATTTT.

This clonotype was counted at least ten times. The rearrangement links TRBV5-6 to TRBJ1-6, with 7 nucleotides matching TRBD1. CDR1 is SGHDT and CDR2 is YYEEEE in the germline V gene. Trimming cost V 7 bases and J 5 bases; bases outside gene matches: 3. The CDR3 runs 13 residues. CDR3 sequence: CASFGTDNSPLHF. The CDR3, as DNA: TGTGCCAGCTTTGGGACAGATAATTCACCCCTCCACTTT.

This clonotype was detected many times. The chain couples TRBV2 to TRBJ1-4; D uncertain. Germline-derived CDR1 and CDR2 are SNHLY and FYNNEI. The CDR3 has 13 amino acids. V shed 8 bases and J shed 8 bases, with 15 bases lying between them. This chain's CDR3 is CASRGEGGEKLFF. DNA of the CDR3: TGTGCCAGCCGCGGGGAGGGAGGAGAAAAACTGTTTTTT.

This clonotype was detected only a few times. DNA of the CDR3: TGTGCCGTTGGCGCTGGAATTCAGCCCCAGCATTTT. Residues: CAVGAGIQPQHF. The chain links TRBV12-3 or TRBV12-4 to TRBJ1-5; no clear D. CDR3 length equals 12 residues. V was shortened by 11 bases and J by 6 bases, with 14 bases between the two germline ends.

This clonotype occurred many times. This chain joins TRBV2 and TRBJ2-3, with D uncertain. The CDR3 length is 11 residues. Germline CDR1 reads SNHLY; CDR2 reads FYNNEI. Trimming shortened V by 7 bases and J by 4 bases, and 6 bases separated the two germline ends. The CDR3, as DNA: TGTGCCAGCATAGGACCAGATACGCAGTATTTT. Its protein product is CASIGPDTQYF.

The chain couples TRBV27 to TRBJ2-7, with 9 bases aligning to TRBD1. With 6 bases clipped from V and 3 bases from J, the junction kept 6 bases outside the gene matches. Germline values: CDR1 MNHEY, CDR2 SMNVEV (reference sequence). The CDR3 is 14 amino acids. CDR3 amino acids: CASRSEGQGYEQYV. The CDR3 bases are TGTGCCAGCAGAAGTGAGGGACAGGGCTACGAGCAGTACGTC.

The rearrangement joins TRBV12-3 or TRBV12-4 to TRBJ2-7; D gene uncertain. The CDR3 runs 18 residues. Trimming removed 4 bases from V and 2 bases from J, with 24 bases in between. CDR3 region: CASSSAFPGPHEAYEQYF. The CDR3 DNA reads TGTGCCAGCAGTTCCGCATTTCCCGGGCCACACGAGGCCTACGAGCAGTACTTC.

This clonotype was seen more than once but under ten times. The CDR3 DNA reads TGTGCCAGCAGTGACTCAGCACTACGCACAGATACGCAGTATTTT. Residues: CASSDSALRTDTQYF. This chain uses TRBV6-4 with TRBJ2-3; D not certain. Germline V gene data show CDR1 as MRHNA and CDR2 as SNTAGT. Trimming left V 0 bases short and J 1 base short, with 8 bases between. CDR3 length: 15 residues.

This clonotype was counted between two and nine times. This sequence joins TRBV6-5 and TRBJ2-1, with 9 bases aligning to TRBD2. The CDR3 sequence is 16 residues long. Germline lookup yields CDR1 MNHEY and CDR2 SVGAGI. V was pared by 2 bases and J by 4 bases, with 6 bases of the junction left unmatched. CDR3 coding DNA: TGTGCCAGCAGTTACGCGCCTAGCGGGACTTACAATGAGCAGTTCTTC. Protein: CASSYAPSGTYNEQFF.

The CDR3 reads CASSPSRSNEQFF. CDR3 bases: TGTGCCAGCAGCCCTAGTCGCTCTAATGAGCAGTTCTTC. The rearrangement uses TRBV7-6 and TRBJ2-1; D not resolved. Trimming removed 5 bases from V and 7 bases from J, with 12 bases in between. From germline, CDR1 is SGHVS and CDR2 FNYEAQ. The CDR3 is made up of 13 amino acids.

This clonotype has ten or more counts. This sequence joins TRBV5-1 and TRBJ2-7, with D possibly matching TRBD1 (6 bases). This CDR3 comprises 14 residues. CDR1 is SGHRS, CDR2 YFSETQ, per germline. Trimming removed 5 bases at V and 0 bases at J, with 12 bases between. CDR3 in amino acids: CASSYTGSSYEQYF. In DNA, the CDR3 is TGCGCCAGCAGTTACACAGGGAGCTCCTACGAGCAGTACTTC.

The CDR3 spells CARGLGMLYYNEQFF. The CDR3 coding sequence is TGTGCCAGGGGCTTGGGGATGCTCTACTACAATGAGCAGTTCTTC. The rearrangement joins TRBV5-5 to TRBJ2-1; no clear D gene. Trimming stripped 8 bases from V and 3 bases from J, with 18 bases between. CDR1 and CDR2 from the germline V gene are SGHKS and YYEKEE (reference sequence). The CDR3 contains 15 residues.

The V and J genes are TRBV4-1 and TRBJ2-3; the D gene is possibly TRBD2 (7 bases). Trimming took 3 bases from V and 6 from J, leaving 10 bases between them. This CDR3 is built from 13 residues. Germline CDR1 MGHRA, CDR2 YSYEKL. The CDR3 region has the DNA TGCGCCAGCAGCCAGAGGGGGGGGGATACGCAGTATTTT. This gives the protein CASSQRGGDTQYF.

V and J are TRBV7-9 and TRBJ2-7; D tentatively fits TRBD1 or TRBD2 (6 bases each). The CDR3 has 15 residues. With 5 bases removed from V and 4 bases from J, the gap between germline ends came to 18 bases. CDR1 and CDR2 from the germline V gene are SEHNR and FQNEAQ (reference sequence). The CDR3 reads CASSRGPGTRYEQYV. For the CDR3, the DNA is TGTGCCAGCAGCCGGGGGCCCGGGACTCGATACGAGCAGTACGTC.

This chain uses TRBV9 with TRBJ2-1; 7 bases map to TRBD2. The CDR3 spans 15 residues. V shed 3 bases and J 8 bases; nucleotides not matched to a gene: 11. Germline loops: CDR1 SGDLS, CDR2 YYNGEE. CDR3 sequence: CASSAGGRAMDEQFF. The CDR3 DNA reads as TGTGCCAGCAGCGCTGGTGGGAGGGCCATGGATGAGCAGTTCTTC.

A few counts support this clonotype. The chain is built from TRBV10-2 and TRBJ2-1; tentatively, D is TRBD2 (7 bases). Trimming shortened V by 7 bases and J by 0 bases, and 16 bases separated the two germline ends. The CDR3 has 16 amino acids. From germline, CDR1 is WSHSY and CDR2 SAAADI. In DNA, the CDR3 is TGCGCCAGCAAGCCACCGGGGGGCCTCTCCTACAATGAGCAGTTCTTC. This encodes CASKPPGGLSYNEQFF.

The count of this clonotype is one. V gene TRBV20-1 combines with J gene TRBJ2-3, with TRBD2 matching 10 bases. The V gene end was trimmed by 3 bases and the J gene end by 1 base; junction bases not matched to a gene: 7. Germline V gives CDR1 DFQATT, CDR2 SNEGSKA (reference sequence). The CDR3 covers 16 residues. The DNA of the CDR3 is TGCAGTGCTAGGCCCGGGACTAGCGTGCGCACAGATACGCAGTATTTT. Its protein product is CSARPGTSVRTDTQYF.

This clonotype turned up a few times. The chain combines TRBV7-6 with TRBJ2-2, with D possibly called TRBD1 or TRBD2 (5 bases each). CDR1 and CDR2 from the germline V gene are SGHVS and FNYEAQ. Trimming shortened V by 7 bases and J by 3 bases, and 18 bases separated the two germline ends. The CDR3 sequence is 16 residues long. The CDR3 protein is CASTQGSGSYTGELFF. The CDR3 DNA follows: TGTGCCAGCACCCAGGGATCGGGGTCCTACACCGGGGAGCTGTTTTTT.

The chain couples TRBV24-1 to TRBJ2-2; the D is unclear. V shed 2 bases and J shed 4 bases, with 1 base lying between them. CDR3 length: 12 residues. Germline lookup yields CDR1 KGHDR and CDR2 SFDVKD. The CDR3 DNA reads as TGTGCCACCAGTGATTCCACCGGGGAGCTGTTTTTT. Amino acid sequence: CATSDSTGELFF.

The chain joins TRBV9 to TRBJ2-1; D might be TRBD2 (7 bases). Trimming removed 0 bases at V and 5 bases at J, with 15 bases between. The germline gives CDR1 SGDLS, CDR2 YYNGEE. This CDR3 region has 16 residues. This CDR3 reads CASSVGGGGLDNEQFF. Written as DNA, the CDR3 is TGTGCCAGCAGCGTAGGGGGGGGCGGGCTCGACAATGAGCAGTTCTTC.

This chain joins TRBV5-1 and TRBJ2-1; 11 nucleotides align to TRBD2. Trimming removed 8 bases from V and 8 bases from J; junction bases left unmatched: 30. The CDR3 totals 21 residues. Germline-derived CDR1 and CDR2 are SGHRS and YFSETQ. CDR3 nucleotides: TGCGCCAGGGGCTTCCGGGGTCCTACTAGCGGGAGAGTTCACAGGTGGGATGAGCAGTTCTTC. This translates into CARGFRGPTSGRVHRWDEQFF. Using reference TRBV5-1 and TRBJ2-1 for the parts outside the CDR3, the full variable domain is KAGVTQTPRYLIKTRGQQVTLSCSPISGHRSVSWYQQTPGQGLQFLFEYFSETQRNKGNFPGRFSGRQFSNSRSEMNVSTLELGDSALYLCARGFRGPTSGRVHRWDEQFFGPGTRLTVL.